Sequencing of this TCR beta chain was carried out in a study of blood T cell repertoires in COVID-19. Germline V gives CDR1 SGHNT, CDR2 YYREEE (reference sequence). This CDR3 contains 12 residues. Trimming removed 4 bases at V and 6 bases at J, with 9 bases between. Assay used: immunoSEQ multiplex PCR; TCRdb lists only in-frame clones, some missing. The sample has around 120,000 clones; around 91% are singletons. This clonotype was obtained from a woman aged 60 to 75 with COVID-19, enrolled during active disease. The V gene is TRBV5-4, the J gene TRBJ2-3; D unclear. The sequenced material came from peripheral blood. The CDR3 DNA reads TGTGCCAGCAGCCTTATAGCCGATACGCAGTATTTT. Translation gives CASSLIADTQYF.